These T cell receptor beta chains were read from a single sample in a study of response to subunit inactivated influenza vaccine. MiXCR was run by TCRdb on the RT-PCR reads, yielding one entry per CDR3 protein. The profile shows around 790,000 distinct CDR3 sequences, around 20% of them singletons. This specimen consisted of PBMCs from blood, obtained less than 6 days after vaccination. Receptors were obtained from a man in his fifties who received an inactivated influenza vaccine. Both conserved end residues are part of each CDR3. A D gene is named only where the DNA matches it firmly. The size field is filled for only some rows; it gives once, few, many or a size class.

>TRBV7-9|.|.|TRBJ1-2
CASSLGRNGGYTF
TGTGCCAGCAGCCTCGGGCGGAACGGTGGCTACACCTTC
>TRBV7-9|TRBD1|.|TRBJ2-2
CASSGDRVIPGELLF
TGTGCCAGCAGCGGGGACAGGGTCATTCCCGGGGAGCTGCTTTTT
>TRBV7-2|.|few|TRBJ2-4
CASSRGGTAKNIQYF
TGTGCCAGCAGCCGTGGAGGCACAGCCAAAAACATTCAGTACTTC
>TRBV2|.|few|TRBJ2-3
CASRRGTTDTQYF
TGTGCCAGCAGACGGGGGACTACAGATACGCAGTATTTT
>TRBV20-1|.|.|TRBJ2-4
CSASDLAKNIQYF
TGCAGTGCTAGTGACCTAGCCAAAAACATTCAGTACTTC
>TRBV6-2/TRBV6-3|TRBD2|.|TRBJ2-1
CASRRPGQQSTSGASNEQFF
TGTGCCAGCAGACGCCCGGGACAGCAATCAACTAGCGGGGCGTCGAATGAGCAGTTCTTC
>TRBV7-2|TRBD1|.|TRBJ1-2
CASSQERTGIYGYTF
TGTGCCAGCAGCCAAGAGAGGACAGGGATCTATGGCTACACCTTC
>TRBV10-3|.|.|TRBJ2-1
CAISSNNEQFF
TGTGCCATCAGCTCGAACAATGAGCAGTTCTTC
>TRBV4-3|TRBD2|many|TRBJ2-7
CASSQDPIAGVMSYEQYF
TGCGCCAGCAGCCAAGATCCTATAGCGGGAGTGATGTCCTACGAGCAGTACTTC
>TRBV6-2/TRBV6-3|.|.|TRBJ2-1
CASSYGRGTSYEQFF
TGTGCCAGCAGTTACGGCAGGGGAACTAGCTATGAGCAGTTCTTC
>TRBV29-1|.|.|TRBJ2-3
CSVEAGYRFTDTQYF
TGCAGCGTTGAAGCAGGCTACCGCTTCACAGATACGCAGTATTTT
>TRBV5-1|TRBD2|few|TRBJ2-7
CASSLASGSGEQYF
TGCGCCAGCAGCTTGGCAAGCGGGAGCGGCGAGCAGTACTTC
>TRBV12-3/TRBV12-4|.|many|TRBJ1-6
CASSHGTHNSPLHF
TGTGCCAGCAGCCACGGGACACACAATTCACCCCTCCACTTT
>TRBV29-1|TRBD1|.|TRBJ2-1
CSALDRGNYNEQFF
TGCAGCGCACTAGACAGGGGCAACTACAATGAGCAGTTCTTC
>TRBV24-1|.|.|TRBJ2-1
CATSPPQGTPNNEQFF
TGTGCCACCAGTCCACCCCAGGGGACGCCCAACAATGAGCAGTTCTTC
>TRBV20-1|.|.|TRBJ1-3
CSARAEQVENTIYF
TGCAGTGCTAGAGCAGAACAGGTGGAAAACACCATATATTTT
>TRBV29-1|TRBD2|few|TRBJ2-1
CSALPGSGAYNEQFF
TGCAGCGCCCTCCCCGGAAGCGGGGCCTACAATGAGCAGTTCTTC
>TRBV6-2/TRBV6-3|.|.|TRBJ2-1
CASSYGPYNEQFF
TGTGCCAGCAGTTATGGGCCTTACAATGAGCAGTTCTTC
>TRBV29-1|TRBD1|.|TRBJ1-1
CSVTGVVNTEAFF
TGCAGCGTCACAGGGGTGGTGAACACTGAAGCTTTCTTT
>TRBV14|TRBD1|.|TRBJ1-1
CASSQGQGRRTEAFF
TGTGCCAGCAGCCAAGGACAGGGTAGGAGGACTGAAGCTTTCTTT
>TRBV5-6|.|.|TRBJ2-7
CASSFGGGRHSYEQYF
TGTGCCAGCAGCTTCGGAGGGGGTCGTCATTCCTACGAGCAGTACTTC
>TRBV7-2|.|few|TRBJ2-7
CASSLEKGGLYEQYF
TGTGCCAGCAGCTTAGAGAAGGGTGGACTCTACGAGCAGTACTTC
>TRBV6-2/TRBV6-3|TRBD2|few|TRBJ2-7
CASSYSRVAGPSYEQYF
TGTGCCAGCAGTTACTCGAGGGTAGCGGGGCCCTCCTACGAGCAGTACTTC
>TRBV30|TRBD2|few|TRBJ2-2
CAWAPSGYGELFF
TGTGCCTGGGCGCCTAGCGGGTACGGGGAGCTGTTTTTT
>TRBV6-1|.|.|TRBJ1-3
CASKSVPSGNTIYF
TGTGCCAGCAAAAGCGTCCCGTCTGGAAACACCATATATTTT
>TRBV5-1|.|.|TRBJ2-2
CASSQQGTGELFF
TGCGCCAGCAGCCAACAGGGAACCGGGGAGCTGTTTTTT
>TRBV12-3/TRBV12-4|TRBD2|many|TRBJ2-1
CASSTGTSGHEQFF
TGTGCCAGCAGTACCGGGACTAGCGGCCATGAGCAGTTCTTC
>TRBV18|.|few|TRBJ2-7
CASSPPGIDHGSYEQYF
TGTGCCAGCTCACCACCTGGTATCGACCACGGATCCTACGAGCAGTACTTC
>TRBV24-1|.|few|TRBJ2-2
CATSDLQGNTGELFF
TGTGCCACCAGTGATTTGCAGGGAAACACCGGGGAGCTGTTTTTT
>TRBV5-1|TRBD1|.|TRBJ2-1
CASSLIRTGENEQFF
TGCGCCAGCAGCTTGATTCGGACAGGGGAAAATGAGCAGTTCTTC
>TRBV15|TRBD2|.|TRBJ2-7
CATSRASGGVYEQYF
TGTGCCACCAGCAGGGCTAGCGGGGGGGTCTACGAGCAGTACTTC
>TRBV11-2|.|few|TRBJ1-3
CASSLLRGGSGNTIYF
TGTGCCAGCAGCCTCCTTCGGGGTGGGTCTGGAAACACCATATATTTT